This T cell receptor (beta chain) is from a study of T cell responses to AZD1222 COVID-19 vaccine (dated by TCRdb to the early 2020s). With respect to the entire study: AZD1222 recipients whose second dose came at about 4 weeks and those whose second dose came at about 12 weeks were combined into one group, since spike-specific TCR depth and breadth did not differ between the two schedules. Trial participants were enrolled into age subgroups of 18-55, 56-69 and 70-plus years, which contained about 150, 27 and 61 TCR-sequenced participants, respectively. TCR sequencing covered fewer than 250 trial participants: 207 given two doses of AZD1222 and around 25 given two doses of MenACWY control vaccine.

Spanning cysteine to phenylalanine, the CDR3 consists of 14 amino acids. Only the CDR3 DNA is retained, 42 bases long and in frame from the first base. The trim is 5 bases for V and 2 bases for J, with a gap of 10 bases between the germline ends. CDR1 and CDR2 are drawn from the germline V gene: MDHEN, SYDVKM. The sample's time point label is to be understood as: baseline before first vaccination. Samples from vaccinated people were obtained from the UK trials COV001 and COV002, which included a single-blind randomized controlled phase 2/3 trial of AZD1222 (ChAdOx1 nCoV-19) in healthy adults. For TCRbeta chain sequencing, PBMC samples were collected from trial participants at day 0 and at day 28 after the second dose. Note on this clone: Its antigen has not been determined. Nothing much larger sits one base from this clone, and base qualities are not available.

General findings and caveats noted by the study authors: Conclusions about previously exposed vaccinees are limited, since just six AZD1222 recipients were seropositive for SARS-CoV-2 at baseline. Because no day 14 peak-response samples were available, repertoires were characterized only after the peak T cell response. Vaccine-associated CD4 TCRs spanned the whole spike protein, with dominant responses in regions 160-218 and 743-854. Participants were mostly white British and included more females than males, and it was suggested by the authors that clonal diversity may have been underestimated. Reportedly, close to half of the unique spike-specific TCRs recognized epitopes lying outside the regions that are mutated in the B.1.351 and B.1.1.7 variants. The 56-69-year group was small, and its depth increase did not reach significance, likely because of low power. Spike-specific TCR breadth and depth rose significantly after two AZD1222 doses compared with day 0 and with MenACWY recipients.

The CDR3 regions of human TCRbeta chains were subjected to immunosequencing. The source study handled its data this way. TCRs in the repertoires were compared against a reference library of SARS-CoV-2-specific TCRs that had been generated with the MIRA antigen-specificity platform. Breadth was defined as the fraction of unique TCRs that were SARS-CoV-2-associated, and depth was defined as the fraction of total T cells that were SARS-CoV-2-associated. Using the MIRA data, every spike-specific TCR was mapped to the spike region that the TCR reacted to and assigned to either a CD4 or a CD8 class. Log10-transformed breadth and depth values were compared by one-way ANOVA with Sidak's multiple comparisons tests. The table comes from immuneACCESS by way of TCRdb, which keeps in-frame sequences with V and J called. Part of the clones is missing from these tables; in studies checked, under half for an unresolved V gene and the rest for unknown reasons. V and J calls and clone size are given by that table; D and trimming were obtained from the DNA. This sample is represented by 170,000 or so clones; roughly nine tenths of them were singletons. About 2.5% of the sample is taken by the ten largest.

The starting material was peripheral blood, obtained on day 0 of AZD1222 vaccination. The sequence derives from an adult in good health. This sequence uses TRBV28 and TRBJ2-1; the D gene is perhaps TRBD1, on 6 matching bases. The DNA sequence reads TGTGCCAGCAGTCCGGACAGCACCTACAATGAGCAGTTCTTC. It translates as CASSPDSTYNEQFF.